These 17 T cell receptor beta chains were sequenced from one sample in a study of Tregs in tolerant kidney transplant recipients. Produced via immunoSEQ multiplex PCR; TCRdb's table is partial and in-frame only. The table for this sample gives roughly 48,000 clones. Sample: CD4+ T cells from blood, taken before the transplant. These receptor sequences come from a human donor who received a combined kidney and bone marrow transplant.

CDR3 sequence reads: CASSDGGTSSYNEQFF. Partial CDR3 DNA: TGTGCCAGCAGTGACGGTGGTACAAGCTCCTACAATGAG. This sequence joins TRBV6-4 and TRBJ2-1; D is undetermined. The read finishes 3 residues shy of the CDR3 end, and the germline J gene is used to complete it. The CDR3 runs 16 residues. V lost 2 bases to trimming and J lost 0 bases, with 11 bases between them. CDR1 MRHNA and CDR2 SNTAGT come from the germline V gene.

As to this clone: The CDR3 goes on 3 residues after the read ends, and that part is filled in from the germline J gene. The J gene is TRBJ2-7, the V gene TRBV5-1, with TRBD2 identical over 7 bases. This CDR3 spans 13 amino acids. Trimming cost V 7 bases and J 5 bases; bases outside gene matches: 9. Germline loops: CDR1 SGHRS, CDR2 YFSETQ. CDR3 in amino acids: CASGIHGGDEQYF. The sequenced CDR3 bases are TGCGCCAGCGGCATACATGGGGGGGACGAG.

With respect to this clone: The read is 3 residues too short to cover the CDR3 end, so that end is filled in from the germline J gene. V and J are TRBV7-6 and TRBJ2-1, with TRBD2 matching 8 bases. This CDR3 has 15 amino acids. V gave up 5 bases and J gave up 7 bases; unmatched junction bases: 10. Germline CDR1 is SGHVS and CDR2 is FNYEAQ. The covered CDR3 bases are TGTGCCAGCAGCGGGGGACTAGGCAGCGTGAATGAG. This translates into CASSGGLGSVNE. The entire CDR3 sequence reads CASSGGLGSVNEQFF.

As regards this clone: Read data end 3 residues before the CDR3 end; the end is taken from the germline J gene. The V gene is TRBV5-1, the J gene TRBJ1-1; TRBD1 agrees at 12 bases. The CDR3 runs to 14 residues. Trimming took 2 bases from V and 7 from J; bases not matched to a gene: 3. Germline values: CDR1 SGHRS, CDR2 YFSETQ. The CDR3 reads CASSFRDRGLEAFF. CDR3 DNA (partial): TGCGCCAGCAGCTTCCGGGACAGGGGGCTTGAA.

To note about this clone: From the germline J gene comes the end of the CDR3, since the read stops 3 residues before it. The chain is built from TRBV20-1 and TRBJ2-7; 9 nucleotides line up with TRBD1. The CDR3 totals 14 residues. The ends lost 6 bases at V and 5 bases at J; junction bases unmatched: 11. CDR1 and CDR2 from the germline V gene are DFQATT and SNEGSKA (reference sequence). The CDR3 loop reads CSAADWTGEDEQYF. The sequenced part of the CDR3 DNA is TGCAGTGCCGCCGACTGGACAGGGGAGGACGAG.

As concerns this clone: Read data end 3 residues before the CDR3 end; the end is taken from the germline J gene. The chain is built from TRBV5-4 and TRBJ2-3, with D uncertain. Trimming stripped 4 bases from V and 2 bases from J, with 17 bases between. The CDR3 length is 16 residues. The germline V gene encodes CDR1 SGHNT and CDR2 YYREEE (reference sequence). CDR3 bases read: TGTGCCAGCAGCAGTGGGCGTACGAGGCACACAGATACG. It is translated as CASSSGRTRHTDT. The whole CDR3 sequence reads CASSSGRTRHTDTQYF.

Of note for this clone: Sequencing ends 3 residues short of the CDR3 end; the germline J gene provides the rest. The rearrangement joins TRBV5-6 to TRBJ1-1; 9 bases are a match to TRBD1. The CDR3 is 13 residues long. V lost 4 bases and J lost 7; bases outside the gene matches: 5. The germline gives CDR1 SGHDT, CDR2 YYEEEE. CDR3 DNA (partial): TGTGCCAGCAGCCCCCGGGACAGGGTTGAA. It yields the protein CASSPRDRVE. The full-length CDR3 reads as CASSPRDRVEAFF.

On this clone itself: The read halts 3 residues ahead of the CDR3 end, with the missing end drawn from the germline J gene. The rearrangement links TRBV2 to TRBJ1-1, with D uncertain. The CDR3 has 12 amino acids. Per the germline V gene, CDR1 is SNHLY and CDR2 is FYNNEI. CDR3 DNA (partial): TGTGCCAGCAGGGCGGCATCATCGCGA. This codes for CASRAASSR. The full-length CDR3 reads as CASRAASSRAFF.

Concerning this clone itself: Read sequence stops 3 residues before the CDR3 end, and the germline J gene provides the missing end. V is TRBV19 and J is TRBJ1-1, with D unresolved. V was shortened by 8 bases and J by 0 bases, with 7 bases between the two germline ends. This CDR3 has 12 amino acids. Germline CDR1 is LNHDA and CDR2 is SQIVND (reference sequence). The chain's CDR3 is CASASVNTEAFF. The DNA read from the CDR3 is TGTGCCAGTGCCTCGGTGAACACTGAA.

About this clone itself: The missing CDR3 end, 3 residues past where the read stops, is filled in from the germline J gene. V usage is TRBV6-2 or TRBV6-3 and J usage is TRBJ1-4; tentatively, D is TRBD1 (6 bases). The CDR3 runs 15 residues. Trimming took 4 bases from V and 7 from J, leaving 16 bases between them. From germline, CDR1 is MNHEY and CDR2 SVGEGT. CDR3: CASSSPQGTGEKLFF. CDR3 DNA (partial): TGTGCCAGCAGTTCCCCACAGGGAACGGGTGAAAAA.

Details on this clone: The sequenced fragment ends 3 residues before the CDR3 boundary, so the rest is inferred from the germline J gene. The rearrangement joins TRBV20-1 to TRBJ2-3; 10 positions agree with TRBD2. Trimming cost V 0 bases and J 3 bases; bases outside gene matches: 9. Germline CDR1 reads DFQATT; CDR2 reads SNEGSKA (reference sequence). This CDR3 contains 17 residues. The CDR3 is CSARDPGSSGRTDTQYF. CDR3 bases read: TGCAGTGCTAGAGACCCCGGGAGTAGCGGGAGGACAGATACG.

A word on this clone: The CDR3 end falls 3 residues outside the read, so it is completed with the germline J gene. The chain recombines TRBV10-3 with TRBJ2-2; TRBD1 aligns across 11 bases. Trimming took 4 bases from V and 5 from J; bases not matched to a gene: 6. CDR1 and CDR2 from the germline V gene are ENHRY and SYGVKD. The CDR3 loop spans 16 amino acids. The CDR3 DNA, read in part, is TGTGCCATCAGTGCAACCGGGACAGGGGGGACCGGGGAG. It translates to CAISATGTGGTGE. The whole CDR3 sequence is CAISATGTGGTGELFF.

In regard to this clone: The observed sequence ends 3 residues before the CDR3 terminus, with the missing tail filled in from the germline J gene. The chain combines TRBV19 with TRBJ2-2; 14 bases are a match to TRBD2. The V and J ends lost 8 bases and 4 bases, in that order; junction bases with no gene match: 9. The CDR3 has 17 amino acids. Per germline, CDR1 LNHDA and CDR2 SQIVND (reference sequence). Incomplete CDR3 DNA: TGTGCCAGTCATGTGGGACTAGCGGGAGTAGGCACCGGGGAG. Residues: CASHVGLAGVGTGE. The CDR3 reads in full as CASHVGLAGVGTGELFF.

A word on this clone: The CDR3 end is not reached by the read, which stops 3 residues before it; the germline J gene fills it in. The genes are TRBV6-1 and TRBJ2-5; D might be TRBD2 (6 bases). With 2 bases removed from V and 3 bases from J, the gap between germline ends came to 10 bases. Germline-derived CDR1 and CDR2 are MNHNS and SASEGT. This CDR3 is 14 amino acids long. CDR3 DNA (partial): TGTGCCAGCAGTGAATGGACTAAAAAAGAGACC. Protein: CASSEWTKKET. The CDR3 as a whole reads CASSEWTKKETQYF.

Details on this clone: The CDR3 is cut off 3 residues early in the read; its end comes from the germline J gene. The genes are TRBV20-1 and TRBJ2-5; D may be TRBD1 (6 bases). Germline CDR1 and CDR2: DFQATT and SNEGSKA (reference sequence). This CDR3 spans 14 amino acids. Trimming cost V 1 base and J 7 bases, with 16 bases left between them. The sequenced part of the CDR3 DNA is TGCAGTGCTAGAGTGACAGGCCTACAGGGGACC. Translated, it gives CSARVTGLQGT. The whole CDR3 sequence reads CSARVTGLQGTQYF.

Comments on this clone: With the read ending 3 residues before the CDR3 end, the germline J gene is used to fill in that end. V is TRBV2 and J is TRBJ2-3; 7 bases line up with TRBD2. Germline assignment: CDR1 SNHLY and CDR2 FYNNEI. The ends lost 4 bases at V and 2 bases at J; junction bases unmatched: 9. The CDR3 is made up of 16 amino acids. The CDR3 bases that were read are TGTGCCAGCAGTGGGGGTCAAGCGGGACCCACAGATACG. It codes for CASSGGQAGPTDT. The CDR3 as a whole reads CASSGGQAGPTDTQYF.

A remark on this clone: The read ends 3 residues before the CDR3 terminus; that terminus is restored from the germline J gene. The V and J genes are TRBV20-1 and TRBJ2-5, with TRBD2 matching 8 bases. The ends lost 3 bases at V and 4 bases at J; junction bases unmatched: 16. This CDR3 has 17 residues. Looked up from germline, CDR1 is DFQATT and CDR2 is SNEGSKA (reference sequence). The CDR3 DNA, read in part, is TGCAGTGCTAGTCCCCCGAGCGGGAGCGGGCTTTCAGAGACC. This codes for CSASPPSGSGLSET. The full CDR3 is CSASPPSGSGLSETQYF.